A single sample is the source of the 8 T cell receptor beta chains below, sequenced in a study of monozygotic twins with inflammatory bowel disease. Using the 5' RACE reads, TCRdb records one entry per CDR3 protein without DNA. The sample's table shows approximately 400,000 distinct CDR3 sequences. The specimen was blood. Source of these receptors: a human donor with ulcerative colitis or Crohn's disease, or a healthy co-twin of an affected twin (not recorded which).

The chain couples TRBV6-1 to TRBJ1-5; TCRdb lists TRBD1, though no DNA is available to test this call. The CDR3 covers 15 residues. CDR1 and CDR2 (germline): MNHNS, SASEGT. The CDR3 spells CASSEGVLRGQPQHF.

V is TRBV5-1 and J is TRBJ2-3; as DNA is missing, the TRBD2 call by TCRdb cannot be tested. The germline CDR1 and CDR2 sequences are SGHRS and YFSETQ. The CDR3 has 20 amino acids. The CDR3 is CASSFPPLTSGGPHTDTQYF.

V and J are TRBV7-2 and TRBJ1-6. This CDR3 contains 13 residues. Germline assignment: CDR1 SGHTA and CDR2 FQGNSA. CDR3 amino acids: CASSLAYNSPLHF.

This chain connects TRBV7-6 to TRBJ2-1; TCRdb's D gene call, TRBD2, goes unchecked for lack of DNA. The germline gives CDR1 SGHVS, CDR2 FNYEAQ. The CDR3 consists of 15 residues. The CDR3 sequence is CASSSRGLAPNEQFF.

CDR3 sequence reads: CASSSTIQETQYF. The gene calls are TRBV6-2 or TRBV6-3 and TRBJ2-5. The germline V gene has CDR1 MNHEY and CDR2 SVGEGT. This CDR3 region has 13 residues.

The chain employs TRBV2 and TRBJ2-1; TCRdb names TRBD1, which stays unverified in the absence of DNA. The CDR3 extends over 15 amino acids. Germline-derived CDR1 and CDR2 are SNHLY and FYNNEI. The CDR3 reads CARGGELADYNEQFF. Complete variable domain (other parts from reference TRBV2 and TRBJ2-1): EPEVTQTPSHQVTQMGQEVILRCVPISNHLYFYWYRQILGQKVEFLVSFYNNEISEKSEIFDDQFSVERPDGSNFTLKIRSTKLEDSAMYFCARGGELADYNEQFFGPGTRLTVL.

The CDR3 reads CASGSGANVLTF. The chain has TRBV6-6 and TRBJ2-6. The CDR3 has 12 residues. CDR1 is MNHNY, CDR2 SVGAGI, per germline (reference sequence).

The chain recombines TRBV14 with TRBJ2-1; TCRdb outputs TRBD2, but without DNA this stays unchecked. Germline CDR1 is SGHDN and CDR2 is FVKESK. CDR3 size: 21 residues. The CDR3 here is CASSQDWPSGTHTLSYNEQFF.